Listed below are T cell receptor beta chains from one sample, sequenced in a study of T cells in Graves' hyperthyroidism and ophthalmopathy. TCRdb re-analysed the multiplex PCR reads in MiXCR, keeping a single row per CDR3 protein. The data contain under 250,000 distinct CDR3 sequences, about 25% of them singletons. The sample taken for sequencing was blood. These receptors all come from a woman aged 40 to 49 with Graves' ophthalmopathy. CDR3s include the opening cysteine and the closing phenylalanine or tryptophan. D genes are given only for firm matches. Size is omitted from some rows. Given values are once, few, many or a class for expanded clones.

length	size	V	J	D	CDR3	DNA
14	NA	TRBV6-1	TRBJ1-1	NA	CASKRSPWNTEAFF	TGTGCCAGCAAAAGGTCCCCATGGAACACTGAAGCTTTCTTT
11	few	TRBV6-1	TRBJ1-2	NA	CAIGLGYGYIF	TGTGCCATTGGTTTGGGCTATGGCTACATCTTC
13	many	TRBV6-5	TRBJ1-1	NA	CASSWDWNTEAFF	TGTGCCAGCAGTTGGGACTGGAACACTGAAGCTTTCTTT
12	many	TRBV15	TRBJ1-1	NA	CATRVPGTEAFF	TGTGCCACCAGAGTACCGGGGACTGAAGCTTTCTTT
15	many	TRBV20-1	TRBJ1-1	NA	CSARGTGPGDTEAFF	TGCAGTGCTAGAGGTACAGGGCCCGGGGACACTGAAGCTTTCTTT
14	many	TRBV30	TRBJ1-2	NA	CAWITRGVSYGYTF	TGTGCCTGGATCACCCGGGGTGTGAGCTATGGCTACACCTTC
15	many	TRBV5-1	TRBJ1-3	NA	CASSLAENSGNTIYF	TGCGCCAGCAGCTTGGCCGAGAACTCTGGAAACACCATATATTTT
16	NA	TRBV28	TRBJ2-7	TRBD2	CASKSSGMPLPYEQYF	TGTGCCAGCAAGTCAAGCGGGATGCCCCTACCCTACGAGCAGTACTTC
14	NA	TRBV12-3/TRBV12-4	TRBJ1-5	NA	CARSFDGYNQPQHF	TGTGCCAGAAGCTTTGACGGATACAATCAGCCCCAGCATTTT
20	NA	TRBV6-2/TRBV6-3	TRBJ2-7	TRBD2	CASRTGRTSGSPFPSYEQYF	TGTGCCAGCAGAACGGGAAGAACTAGCGGGAGTCCCTTCCCCTCCTACGAGCAGTACTTC
13	NA	TRBV6-1	TRBJ1-1	NA	CASMATMNTEAFF	TGTGCCAGCATGGCGACTATGAACACTGAAGCTTTCTTT
16	NA	TRBV12-3/TRBV12-4	TRBJ2-2	TRBD1	CASSGDRGQNTGELFF	TGTGCCAGCAGTGGAGACAGGGGACAGAACACCGGGGAGCTGTTTTTT
16	many	TRBV9	TRBJ1-1	NA	CASSPQWKVVNTEAFF	TGTGCCAGCAGCCCCCAATGGAAGGTTGTGAACACTGAAGCTTTCTTT
15	NA	TRBV15	TRBJ2-6	NA	CATSRALSGANVLTF	TGTGCCACCAGCAGAGCTCTCTCTGGGGCCAACGTCCTGACTTTC
15	NA	TRBV6-1	TRBJ2-7	NA	CASSEALRQNYEQYF	TGTGCCAGCAGTGAAGCGCTGAGGCAGAACTACGAGCAGTACTTC
16	NA	TRBV28	TRBJ2-7	NA	CASSLSLDSGLYEQYF	TGTGCCAGCAGTTTATCCCTTGACAGTGGTCTCTACGAGCAGTACTTC
15	NA	TRBV6-2/TRBV6-3	TRBJ2-7	TRBD2	CASSYGTSASYEQYF	TGTGCCAGCAGTTACGGGACTAGCGCTTCCTACGAGCAGTACTTC
13	many	TRBV19	TRBJ1-1	NA	CASIGILNTEAFF	TGTGCCAGTATCGGAATCCTGAACACTGAAGCTTTCTTT
13	NA	TRBV24-1	TRBJ2-3	NA	CASSASGSDTQYF	TGTGCCAGCAGCGCCAGCGGGTCGGATACGCAGTATTTT
16	NA	TRBV6-5	TRBJ1-1	TRBD1	CASSYRDRLLNTEAFF	TGTGCCAGCAGTTACCGGGACAGGCTTTTGAACACTGAAGCTTTCTTT
16	NA	TRBV11-2	TRBJ1-1	NA	CASSLDRGGGNTEAFF	TGTGCCAGCAGCTTAGATCGGGGCGGCGGGAACACTGAAGCTTTCTTT
15	many	TRBV6-1	TRBJ2-5	TRBD2	CASSGPSGSTVTQYF	TGTGCCAGCAGTGGCCCTAGCGGGAGCACGGTGACCCAGTACTTC
14	many	TRBV19	TRBJ2-7	TRBD2	CASSIGGSLYEQYF	TGTGCCAGTAGTATTGGCGGGAGTTTGTACGAGCAGTACTTC
15	many	TRBV28	TRBJ2-7	TRBD2	CASRPVSSGILEQYF	TGTGCCAGCAGACCCGTTTCTAGCGGGATTCTGGAGCAGTACTTC
19	many	TRBV6-4	TRBJ2-5	TRBD2	CASTNKMGSAGGPRETQYF	TGTGCCAGCACTAATAAGATGGGTAGTGCGGGAGGGCCGAGGGAGACCCAGTACTTC
13	many	TRBV20-1	TRBJ2-7	NA	CSATATRDYEQYF	TGCAGTGCTACAGCTACGAGGGACTACGAGCAGTACTTC
15	once	TRBV27	TRBJ2-7	NA	CASSQEGVGSYEQYF	TGTGCCAGCAGCCAGGAGGGGGTCGGGTCCTACGAGCAGTACTTC
15	many	TRBV27	TRBJ1-6	TRBD1	CASSNRDRARSPLHF	TGTGCCAGCAGTAACCGGGACAGGGCTCGCTCACCCCTCCACTTT
13	NA	TRBV6-1	TRBJ2-7	NA	CASSESRTKEQYF	TGTGCCAGCAGTGAGTCCAGGACGAAAGAGCAGTACTTC
15	few	TRBV11-2	TRBJ2-7	NA	CASSPDTQTTYEQYF	TGTGCCAGCAGCCCCGACACCCAGACTACCTACGAGCAGTACTTC
18	NA	TRBV6-2/TRBV6-3	TRBJ1-1	TRBD1	CASSRGFGTGGMNTEAFF	TGTGCCAGCAGCCGCGGTTTCGGGACAGGGGGCATGAACACTGAAGCTTTCTTT
17	many	TRBV5-1	TRBJ1-1	NA	CASSLASGGRVNTEAFF	TGCGCCAGCAGCTTGGCTTCCGGGGGCAGGGTGAACACTGAAGCTTTCTTT
12	NA	TRBV20-1	TRBJ2-5	TRBD1	CSAIQGKETQYF	TGCAGTGCCATACAGGGGAAGGAGACCCAGTACTTC
14	many	TRBV12-3/TRBV12-4	TRBJ2-5	TRBD2	CASSPLAGRVTQYF	TGTGCCAGCAGCCCCCTAGCGGGAAGGGTGACCCAGTACTTC
17	many	TRBV5-1	TRBJ2-5	TRBD2	CASSPVSSGRAGETQYF	TGCGCCAGCAGTCCGGTTTCTAGCGGGAGGGCCGGTGAGACCCAGTACTTC
15	many	TRBV20-1	TRBJ2-7	TRBD2	CSASYPGSGSYEQYF	TGCAGTGCTAGCTACCCGGGTAGCGGGAGTTACGAGCAGTACTTC
17	many	TRBV30	TRBJ2-2	TRBD2	CAWSLMVVAGFTGELFF	TGTGCCTGGAGCCTAATGGTGGTAGCGGGATTCACCGGGGAGCTGTTTTTT
15	many	TRBV19	TRBJ1-5	NA	CASSINGPANQPQHF	TGTGCCAGTAGTATTAATGGGCCAGCAAATCAGCCCCAGCATTTT
15	many	TRBV27	TRBJ1-5	NA	CASSPDGYSNQPQHF	TGTGCCAGCAGTCCGGACGGTTATAGCAATCAGCCCCAGCATTTT
12	many	TRBV28	TRBJ1-5	NA	CASRERVQPQHF	TGTGCCAGCAGAGAGCGGGTGCAGCCCCAGCATTTT
14	many	TRBV28	TRBJ2-2	NA	CASLGGRLSGELFF	TGTGCCAGCCTTGGCGGTCGACTATCCGGGGAGCTGTTTTTT
13	many	TRBV2	TRBJ2-7	NA	CTSSELVAYEQYF	TGTACCAGCAGTGAACTAGTAGCCTACGAGCAGTACTTC